The source of this T cell receptor beta chain is a study of blood T cells in healthy people across ages. The second PCR ran about 6 to 11 cycles with a sample-barcoded 5' primer and J-beta primers. TCRdb re-analysed the 5' RACE reads in MiXCR, keeping a single row per CDR3 protein. This table holds 1.5 million to 2 million distinct CDR3 sequences, around half found once. The CDR3 runs 17 residues. With 6 bases clipped from V and 3 bases from J, the junction kept 12 bases outside the gene matches. Germline CDR1 ENHRY, CDR2 SYGVKD. This receptor was obtained from a woman in her thirties or forties in good health. Sequencing was performed on blood. This chain links TRBV10-3 with TRBJ2-5, with TRBD2 identical over 11 bases. The CDR3 DNA reads as TGTGCCATCAGGCCCCACATTCCGGGACTAGCGGAAGAGACCCAGTACTTC. It codes for CAIRPHIPGLAEETQYF.